This T cell receptor beta chain was documented in a study of T cells in Graves' hyperthyroidism and ophthalmopathy. The V and J ends lost 3 bases and 7 bases, in that order; junction bases with no gene match: 2. This CDR3 is 13 amino acids long. Germline assignment: CDR1 SNHLY and CDR2 FYNNEI. Amplification of TCR beta CDR3 regions used RNA as the template. When the TCR CDR3 underwent first-round RT-PCR, the HTBI primer set was used. A single record per CDR3 protein comes from TCRdb applying MiXCR to the multiplex PCR reads. Among just over 550,000 distinct CDR3 sequences listed, more than 45% were seen once. The authors deemed Graves' hyperthyroidism stable absent ophthalmopathy progression within 18 months. Disease duration under 2 months; hyperthyroidism patients were aged 18 to 65.

The receptor comes from a woman under 30 with Graves' hyperthyroidism. What was sequenced was peripheral blood or thyroid tissue (not recorded which). The V call is TRBV2, the J call TRBJ1-3, with 8 bases fitting TRBD1. In DNA form, the CDR3 reads TGTGCCAGCAGTGAGGACAGGGCGAACACCATATATTTT. Translating it yields CASSEDRANTIYF.